This T cell receptor beta chain was captured in a study of T cell responses to AZD1222 COVID-19 vaccine. The study, taken as a whole, reports: Spike-spanning, vaccine-associated CD4 TCRs were dominant at 160-218 and 743-854. Reportedly, nearly half the spike-specific TCRs target unmutated variant regions.

This clone was detected only a few times. The antigen is unknown. The CDR3 is 14 residues long. The germline V gene has CDR1 ENHRY and CDR2 SYGVKD. Deletions cut 3 bases from V and 0 bases from J, with 9 bases between. Profiled with immunoSEQ multiplex PCR; TCRdb holds only in-frame clones, not every one. The sample records more than 95,000 clones, around 86% being singletons. This sample comprised peripheral blood, obtained 28 days after the second dose of the MenACWY control vaccine. This chain uses TRBV10-3 with TRBJ2-7; TRBD1 is a possible D gene (6 bases). The TCR was taken from an adult who received the MenACWY meningococcal vaccine as a control. CDR3 DNA: TGTGCCATCAGTGAAGACAGGAGCTCCTACGAGCAGTACTTC. Amino acids: CAISEDRSSYEQYF.